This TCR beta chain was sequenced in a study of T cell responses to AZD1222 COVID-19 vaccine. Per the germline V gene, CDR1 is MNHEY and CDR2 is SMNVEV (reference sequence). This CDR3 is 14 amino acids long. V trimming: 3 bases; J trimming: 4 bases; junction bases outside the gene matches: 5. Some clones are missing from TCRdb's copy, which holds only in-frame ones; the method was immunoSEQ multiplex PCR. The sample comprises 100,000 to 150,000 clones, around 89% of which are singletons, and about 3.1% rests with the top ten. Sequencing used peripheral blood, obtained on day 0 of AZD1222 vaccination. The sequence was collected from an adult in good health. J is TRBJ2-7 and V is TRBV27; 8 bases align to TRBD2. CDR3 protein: CASSFTGRGYEQYF. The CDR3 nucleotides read TGTGCCAGCAGTTTTACCGGGAGGGGGTACGAGCAGTACTTC.